The clone carrying this T cell receptor (beta chain) was counted many times. Time point denoted: technical triplicate 3. V trimming: 2 bases; J trimming: 6 bases; junction bases outside the gene matches: 4. The CDR3 covers 16 residues. This entry belongs to a study of neurological immune-mediated disorders. The cDNA was generated by 5'RACE with 10-nucleotide random UMIs. The authors obtained over 170 million TCR-beta sequences from 15-18 subjects per sequencing run. Each CDR3 protein gets one entry after TCRdb re-called the 5' RACE reads with MiXCR. This table has about 42,000 distinct CDR3 sequences, approximately 21% appearing once.

Sequencing input: PBMCs. The sequence came from a man aged 55 to 69 with HTLV-1-associated myelopathy (HAM/TSP). This rearrangement joins TRBV12-3 or TRBV12-4 to TRBJ2-1; 13 bases map to TRBD2. The CDR3 DNA reads TGTGCCAGCAGTTTATCCGGGACTAGCGGGACCAATGAGCAGTTCTTC. This codes for CASSLSGTSGTNEQFF.